This T cell receptor beta chain originates from a study of shared clonotypes between healthy human individuals. Repertoires were generated with immunoSEQ multiplex PCR, while TCRdb's copy carries only in-frame clones and drops some. The sample consists of under 2,000,000 clones, roughly 94% of them appearing once. On this clone: Antigen: not known.

Overall study findings and caveats: Limited genetic and exposure-history diversity came from having few donors.

V trimming: 4 bases; J trimming: 5 bases; junction bases outside the gene matches: 9. The germline V gene has CDR1 SQVTM and CDR2 ANQGSEA. This CDR3 is built from 14 residues. The naive CD8 subset, CD45RO-negative cells positively selected for CCR7, excluded terminally differentiated effector memory CD45RA+ cells. The origin of this receptor is a young man in good health. The sample was naive CD8+ T cells sorted from blood. The gene calls are TRBV29-1 and TRBJ1-1, with 8 bases identical to TRBD1. The CDR3 spells CSVVPGTGGTEAFF. As DNA, the CDR3 is TGCAGCGTTGTTCCCGGGACAGGTGGTACTGAAGCTTTCTTT.